A single sample gave rise to the 16 T cell receptor beta chains below, sequenced in a study of regulatory T cells in long-lasting Graves disease. This sample's time point: newly diagnosed GD, antithyroid drugs for less than 3 months. From PBMCs, RNA was extracted and then used to make the TCR library. iRepertoire HTBI primers and Arm-PCR of CDR3 regions built TCR beta libraries. One entry per CDR3 protein results from TCRdb running MiXCR on the multiplex PCR reads. The table records about 360,000 distinct CDR3 sequences, about 16% of them present only once. These sequences were also reported in another study, on T cells in Graves' hyperthyroidism and ophthalmopathy.

Specimen: peripheral blood mononuclear cells (PBMCs), collected at new diagnosis, from a patient treated with antithyroid drugs. These TCRs come from a woman in her late teens or twenties with Graves disease.

This clonotype was seen repeatedly, ten times or more. V gene TRBV5-1 combines with J gene TRBJ2-1, with D possibly being TRBD1 (6 bases). Trimming removed 2 bases at V and 5 bases at J, with 8 bases between. The germline V gene has CDR1 SGHRS and CDR2 YFSETQ. The CDR3 has 13 amino acids. The CDR3 nucleotides are TGCGCCAGCAGCTTAGGACAGCACAATGAGCAGTTCTTC. It yields the protein CASSLGQHNEQFF.

The J gene is TRBJ2-7, the V gene TRBV7-9; 15 positions match TRBD2. The length of the CDR3 is 15 residues. After removal of 5 bases from V and 2 bases from J, the junction contained 1 base not matched to a gene. From germline, CDR1 is SEHNR and CDR2 FQNEAQ (reference sequence). For the CDR3, the DNA is TGTGCCAGCAGCCGGACTAGCGGGGGGGCCTACGAGCAGTACTTC. Translation gives CASSRTSGGAYEQYF.

This clonotype showed up many times. The chain recombines TRBV5-1 with TRBJ1-4, with D possibly matching TRBD1 (6 bases). The V end was cut by 4 bases, the J end by 0 bases, with 16 bases between. The length of the CDR3 is 17 residues. The germline gives CDR1 SGHRS, CDR2 YFSETQ. CDR3 amino acids: CASSADRRTPTNEKLFF. The CDR3 region has the DNA TGCGCCAGCAGCGCTGACAGGAGAACCCCAACTAATGAAAAACTGTTTTTT.

This clonotype has at least ten counts. The chain has TRBV3-1 and TRBJ1-1; TRBD1 might be the D (5 bases). CDR1 and CDR2 (germline): LGHDT, YNNKEL (reference sequence). The V end lost 4 bases, the J end lost 7 bases, and 10 bases lay between the germline ends. This CDR3 is 12 amino acids long. CDR3 residues: CASSPGPGEAFF. In DNA, the CDR3 is TGTGCCAGCAGCCCAGGGCCTGGTGAAGCTTTCTTT.

This clonotype occurred many times. The genes are TRBV24-1 and TRBJ2-2, with D unclear. The V end lost 1 base, the J end lost 3 bases, and 8 bases lay between the germline ends. This CDR3 has 15 residues. Germline V gives CDR1 KGHDR, CDR2 SFDVKD. The CDR3 protein is CATSDFTTDTGELFF. CDR3 nucleotide sequence: TGTGCCACCAGTGATTTCACGACGGACACCGGGGAGCTGTTTTTT.

In this sample, this clonotype turned up many times. This chain joins TRBV7-9 and TRBJ2-7, with 7 bases lining up with TRBD1. This CDR3 is built from 14 residues. The V segment lost 5 bases and the J segment 3 bases; nucleotides outside the gene matches: 7. CDR1 and CDR2 from the germline V gene are SEHNR and FQNEAQ (reference sequence). CDR3 sequence (DNA): TGTGCCAGCAGCCCGCGTGACAGGGTCTACGAGCAGTACTTC. This encodes CASSPRDRVYEQYF.

Ten or more counts support this clonotype. The J gene is TRBJ2-1, the V gene TRBV12-3 or TRBV12-4; D remains ambiguous. Trimming took 6 bases from V and 7 from J, leaving 16 bases between them. The CDR3 is made up of 14 amino acids. CDR3 amino acids: CASSLRSAVNEQFF. The DNA of the CDR3 is TGTGCCAGCAGCCTTCGTTCAGCTGTGAATGAGCAGTTCTTC.

In this sample, this clonotype turned up many times. The chain employs TRBV28 and TRBJ2-7, with 7 bases identical to TRBD2. The V gene's germline CDR1 is MDHEN and CDR2 SYDVKM. The V segment lost 11 bases and the J segment 3 bases; nucleotides outside the gene matches: 10. The length of the CDR3 is 13 residues. CDR3 region: CACGGDSRYEQYF. CDR3 nucleotide sequence: TGTGCCTGTGGGGGGGATAGTCGCTACGAGCAGTACTTC.

About this clonotype: A much more abundant neighbour one base away suggests this may be a read error. V gene TRBV5-6 combines with J gene TRBJ2-3; no clear D gene. Germline V gives CDR1 SGHDT, CDR2 YYEEEE. V lost 7 bases, J lost 2 bases, and 20 bases lay in between. The CDR3 has 16 residues. The DNA for the CDR3 is TGTGCCAGCCGCCAAAAGCCACGGGTCGTCACAGATACGCAGTATTTT. Translated: CASRQKPRVVTDTQYF.

This clonotype was observed many times. V and J are TRBV2 and TRBJ1-5; D ambiguous. Germline-derived CDR1 and CDR2 are SNHLY and FYNNEI. Trimming cost V 4 bases and J 3 bases, with 13 bases left between them. CDR3 size: 15 residues. The CDR3 loop is CASSVTAIANQPQHF. CDR3 bases: TGTGCCAGCAGTGTGACCGCGATCGCCAATCAGCCCCAGCATTTT. Full variable domain (missing parts from reference TRBV2 and TRBJ1-5): EPEVTQTPSHQVTQMGQEVILRCVPISNHLYFYWYRQILGQKVEFLVSFYNNEISEKSEIFDDQFSVERPDGSNFTLKIRSTKLEDSAMYFCASSVTAIANQPQHFGDGTRLSIL.

This clonotype has a handful of counts. V usage is TRBV7-9 and J usage is TRBJ1-1; weak D call: TRBD1 (6 bases). The CDR3 runs 14 residues. V was pared by 3 bases and J by 1 base, with 9 bases between. The V gene's germline CDR1 is SEHNR and CDR2 FQNEAQ (reference sequence). This CDR3 reads CASSFRDTNTEAFF. CDR3 in DNA: TGTGCCAGCAGCTTTAGGGACACGAACACTGAAGCTTTCTTT.

In its sample, this clonotype was seen many times. J is TRBJ2-3 and V is TRBV7-8, with TRBD2 as a possible D gene (5 bases). Germline CDR1 and CDR2: SGHVS and FQNEAQ. This CDR3 has 13 residues. The V end lost 7 bases, the J end lost 4 bases, and 12 bases lay between the germline ends. The CDR3 DNA is TGTGCCAGCAACCCGGGGAACTCAGATACGCAGTATTTT. Its protein is CASNPGNSDTQYF.

This chain links TRBV20-1 with TRBJ2-4; D remains ambiguous. The germline CDR1 and CDR2 sequences are DFQATT and SNEGSKA (reference sequence). The CDR3 extends over 11 amino acids. V shed 5 bases and J shed 2 bases, with 4 bases lying between them. The CDR3 DNA is TGCAGTGCTGAATCCAAAAACATTCAGTACTTC. It translates to CSAESKNIQYF.

V is TRBV20-1 and J is TRBJ1-1; 7 bases are shared with TRBD1. CDR1 and CDR2 (germline): DFQATT, SNEGSKA (reference sequence). With 6 bases clipped from V and 1 base from J, the junction kept 11 bases outside the gene matches. CDR3 length: 15 amino acids. CDR3 amino acids: CSAAAVRGENTEAFF. As DNA, the CDR3 is TGCAGTGCCGCAGCCGTCAGGGGGGAGAACACTGAAGCTTTCTTT.

This chain joins TRBV11-3 and TRBJ1-1; maybe TRBD1 (6 bases). Germline CDR1 is SGHNT and CDR2 is YENEEA. The ends were cut back, 5 bases at V and 4 bases at J, with 14 bases in the middle. The CDR3 is made up of 14 amino acids. CDR3 sequence: CASSRSGEGTEAFF. For the CDR3, the DNA is TGTGCCAGCAGCAGATCAGGGGAAGGCACTGAAGCTTTCTTT.

The sample holds many counts of this clonotype. The chain couples TRBV6-1 to TRBJ1-5; D gene ambiguous. CDR3 size: 13 residues. V was pared by 3 bases and J by 4 bases, with 7 bases between. CDR1 and CDR2 from the germline V gene are MNHNS and SASEGT. The CDR3, as DNA: TGTGCCAGCAGTGATGGCCGAAATCAGCCCCAGCATTTT. Its translation is CASSDGRNQPQHF.